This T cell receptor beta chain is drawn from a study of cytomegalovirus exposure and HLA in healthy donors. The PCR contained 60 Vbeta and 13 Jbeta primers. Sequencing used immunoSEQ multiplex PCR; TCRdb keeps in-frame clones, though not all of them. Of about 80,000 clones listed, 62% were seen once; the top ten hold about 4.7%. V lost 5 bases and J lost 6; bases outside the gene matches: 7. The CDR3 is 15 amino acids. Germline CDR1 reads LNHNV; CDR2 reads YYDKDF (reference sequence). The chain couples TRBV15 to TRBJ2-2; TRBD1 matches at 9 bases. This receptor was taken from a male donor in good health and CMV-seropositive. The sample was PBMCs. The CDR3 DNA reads TGTGCCACCAGCCCCGCACAGGGGGCGCCCGGGGAGCTGTTTTTT. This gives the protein CATSPAQGAPGELFF.